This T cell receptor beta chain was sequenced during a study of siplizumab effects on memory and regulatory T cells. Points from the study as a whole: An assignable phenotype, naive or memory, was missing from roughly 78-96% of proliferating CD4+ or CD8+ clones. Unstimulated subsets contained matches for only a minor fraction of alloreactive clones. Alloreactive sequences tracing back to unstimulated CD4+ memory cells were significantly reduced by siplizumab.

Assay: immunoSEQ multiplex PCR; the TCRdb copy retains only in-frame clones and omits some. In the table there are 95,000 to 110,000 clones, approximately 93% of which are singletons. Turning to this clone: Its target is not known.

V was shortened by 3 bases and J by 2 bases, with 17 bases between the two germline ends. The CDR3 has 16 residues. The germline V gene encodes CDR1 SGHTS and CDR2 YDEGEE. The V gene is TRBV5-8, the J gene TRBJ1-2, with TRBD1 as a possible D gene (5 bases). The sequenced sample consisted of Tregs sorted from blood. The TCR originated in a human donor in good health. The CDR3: CASSWKGITSNYGYTF. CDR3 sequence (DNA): TGTGCCAGCAGCTGGAAGGGGATCACCTCGAACTATGGCTACACCTTC.